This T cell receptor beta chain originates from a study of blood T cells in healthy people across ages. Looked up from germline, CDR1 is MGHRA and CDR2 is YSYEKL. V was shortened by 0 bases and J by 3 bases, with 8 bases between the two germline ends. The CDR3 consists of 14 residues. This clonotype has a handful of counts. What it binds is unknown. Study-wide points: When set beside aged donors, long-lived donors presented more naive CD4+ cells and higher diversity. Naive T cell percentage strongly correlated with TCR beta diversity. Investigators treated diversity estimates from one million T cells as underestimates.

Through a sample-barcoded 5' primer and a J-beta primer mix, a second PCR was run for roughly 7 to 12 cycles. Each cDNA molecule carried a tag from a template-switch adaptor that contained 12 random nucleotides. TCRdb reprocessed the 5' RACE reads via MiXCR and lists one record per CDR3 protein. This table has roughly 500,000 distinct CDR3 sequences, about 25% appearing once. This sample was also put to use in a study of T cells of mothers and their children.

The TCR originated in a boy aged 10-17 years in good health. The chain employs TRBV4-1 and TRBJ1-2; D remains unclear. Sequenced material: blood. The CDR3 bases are TGCGCCAGCAGCCAAGAAGGAGATTACTATGGCTACACCTTC. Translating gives CASSQEGDYYGYTF.